These 29 T cell receptor beta chains originate from one sample sequenced in a study of cytomegalovirus exposure and HLA in healthy donors. PCR primers comprised 60 Vbeta and 13 Jbeta primers. Sequencing used immunoSEQ multiplex PCR; TCRdb keeps in-frame clones, though not all of them. The repertoire holds 270,000 or so clones, with 80% to 90% as singletons. Sequenced input: PBMCs. The receptors stem from a man aged 35-49 years in good health and CMV-seropositive.

The J gene is TRBJ2-7, the V gene TRBV29-1; TRBD2 matches 12 bases. The CDR3 has 17 amino acids. In germline, CDR1 is SQVTM, CDR2 ANQGSEA. V trimming: 5 bases; J trimming: 2 bases; junction bases outside the gene matches: 13. DNA of the CDR3: TGCAGCGTTTTACGGCTAGCGGGAGGGCGCTATACCTACGAGCAGTACTTC. It specifies CSVLRLAGGRYTYEQYF.

J is TRBJ1-1 and V is TRBV14, with TRBD1 matching over 12 bases. CDR3 length: 17 amino acids. Germline trimming cut 1 base from V and 3 bases from J; bases unmatched to any gene: 6. Germline assignment: CDR1 SGHDN and CDR2 FVKESK. The CDR3 coding sequence is TGTGCCAGCAGCCAAGTTTCTCGGGACAGGGGGCACACTGAAGCTTTCTTT. Its protein product is CASSQVSRDRGHTEAFF.

CDR3 nucleotide sequence: TGTGCCAGCAGTCTAGCAGCGACTGGAGGGGCCAACGTCCTGACTTTC. This translates into CASSLAATGGANVLTF. This rearrangement joins TRBV28 to TRBJ2-6, with D possibly being TRBD2 (5 bases). The CDR3 is 16 amino acids. CDR1 and CDR2 from the germline V gene are MDHEN and SYDVKM. V lost 5 bases, J lost 4 bases, and 15 bases lay in between.

The genes are TRBV25-1 and TRBJ2-7, with 8 bases that match TRBD1. Germline-derived CDR1 and CDR2 are MGHDK and SYGVNS. J was trimmed by 6 bases and V by 4 bases; bases with no gene match: 5. CDR3 length equals 13 residues. The DNA for the CDR3 is TGTGCCAGCAGTGGTAGACAGGGGCCCGAGCAGTACTTC. Translation: CASSGRQGPEQYF.

The chain is built from TRBV7-9 and TRBJ2-7; D is uncertain. The CDR3 length is 12 residues. Germline V gene sequence: CDR1 SEHNR, CDR2 FQNEAQ (reference sequence). The CDR3 spells CSTPGPRYEQYF. The CDR3 coding sequence is TGTTCCACCCCGGGTCCCCGCTACGAGCAGTACTTC.

J is TRBJ1-2 and V is TRBV28, with 7 positions matching TRBD1. CDR3 length: 13 residues. Germline V gene data show CDR1 as MDHEN and CDR2 as SYDVKM. V lost 7 bases and J lost 9; bases outside the gene matches: 11. CDR3 coding DNA: TGTGCCAGCACCCTCGCGAACAGGGGTAGCTACACCTTC. As protein: CASTLANRGSYTF.

The V call is TRBV7-9, the J call TRBJ1-1, with 8 positions matching TRBD1. The trim removed 1 base at V and 4 bases at J, leaving 8 bases unmatched. Germline CDR1 and CDR2: SEHNR and FQNEAQ (reference sequence). This CDR3 spans 16 amino acids. The CDR3 reads CASSLVPDRVATEAFF. The CDR3 bases are TGTGCCAGCAGCTTAGTTCCGGACAGGGTGGCCACTGAAGCTTTCTTT.

The chain carries TRBV29-1 and TRBJ2-1; D is perhaps TRBD2 (6 bases). The CDR3 is made up of 11 amino acids. The germline gives CDR1 SQVTM, CDR2 ANQGSEA. Trimming took 7 bases from V and 9 from J, leaving 13 bases between them. CDR3 sequence (DNA): TGCAGCGCCCGGGACTTAGGTGAGCAGTTCTTC. Its translation: CSARDLGEQFF.

This clone was recorded a few times. The chain employs TRBV5-4 and TRBJ2-5, with 7 bases that match TRBD1. The V segment lost 4 bases and the J segment 3 bases; nucleotides outside the gene matches: 3. The CDR3 has 13 residues. Germline V gene data show CDR1 as SGHNT and CDR2 as YYREEE (reference sequence). The CDR3 DNA is TGTGCCAGCAGCCCCGGGACAGAAGAGACCCAGTACTTC. Protein product: CASSPGTEETQYF.

The V and J genes are TRBV5-1 and TRBJ2-1, with TRBD2 as a possible D gene (5 bases). CDR3 length: 17 residues. Germline-derived CDR1 and CDR2 are SGHRS and YFSETQ. V was clipped by 0 bases and J by 5 bases, with 18 bases between them. CDR3 in amino acids: CASSLGGWASYNNEQFF. The DNA of the CDR3 is TGCGCCAGCAGCTTGGGAGGTTGGGCTAGCTACAACAATGAGCAGTTCTTC.

This clone was recorded only once. The gene calls are TRBV7-9 and TRBJ2-7; 9 bases match TRBD1. V was pared by 7 bases and J by 2 bases, with 9 bases of the junction left unmatched. The CDR3 is 15 amino acids. The germline V gene has CDR1 SEHNR and CDR2 FQNEAQ (reference sequence). CDR3 bases: TGTGCCAGCACCATCGTAGGGACAGGGACCTACGAGCAGTACTTC. Amino acids: CASTIVGTGTYEQYF.

This clone occurred a few times. For the CDR3, the DNA is TGTGCCAGCAGTTACTCCGGACAGGGGGCAGGCACCATATATTTT. It codes for CASSYSGQGAGTIYF. This rearrangement joins TRBV6-5 to TRBJ1-3, with TRBD1 identical over 11 bases. CDR3 length: 15 residues. Germline CDR1 and CDR2: MNHEY and SVGAGI. The trim removed 0 bases at V and 9 bases at J, leaving 4 bases unmatched.

On this clone: At the DNA level, this CDR3 is encoded by other sequences in the same sample as well. The chain carries TRBV27 and TRBJ2-5, with D possibly matching TRBD2 (5 bases). In germline, CDR1 is MNHEY, CDR2 SMNVEV (reference sequence). The CDR3 has 13 residues. V was cut by 2 bases and J by 4 bases, with 8 bases left in between. The CDR3 nucleotides are TGTGCCAGCAGTTTAAGGAGGAGAGAGACCCAGTACTTC. Residues: CASSLRRRETQYF.

V usage is TRBV7-8 and J usage is TRBJ2-1, with D possibly TRBD1 on 6 matching bases. The germline gives CDR1 SGHVS, CDR2 FQNEAQ. The V and J ends lost 6 bases and 0 bases respectively, with 18 bases between them. The CDR3 is 17 amino acids. For the CDR3, the DNA is TGTGCCAGCAGTTACGACTGGACAGTTAGCTCCTACAATGAGCAGTTCTTC. Translation gives CASSYDWTVSSYNEQFF.

This sequence joins TRBV27 and TRBJ2-1, with D possibly matching TRBD2 (5 bases). Germline assignment: CDR1 MNHEY and CDR2 SMNVEV (reference sequence). Between the trimmed V and J ends, which lost 3 bases and 8 bases, there was a span of 14 bases. This CDR3 has 14 amino acids. The CDR3 loop reads CASSFSRTGHEQFF. The CDR3 coding sequence is TGTGCCAGCAGTTTCTCCAGGACTGGGCATGAGCAGTTCTTC.

The chain recombines TRBV11-3 with TRBJ2-5; D not certain. TRBJ2-7 explains the end of the DNA better; the J call may be wrong. Germline V gene sequence: CDR1 SGHNT, CDR2 YENEEA. The CDR3 runs 13 residues. The chain's CDR3 is CASSLYRSYEQYF. The CDR3 DNA reads TGTGCCAGCAGCTTGTACCGTTCCTACGAGCAGTACTTC.

The CDR3 here is CASSPRQGDSYEQYF. Here the CDR3 DNA reads TGTGCCAGCTCACCACGACAGGGGGACTCCTACGAGCAGTACTTC. This chain links TRBV18 with TRBJ2-7; 9 nucleotides agree with TRBD1. V trimming: 1 base; J trimming: 0 bases; junction bases outside the gene matches: 1. The CDR3 is 15 residues long. Germline CDR1 KGHSH, CDR2 LQKENI.

Only one count was recorded for this clone. V is TRBV7-6 and J is TRBJ2-2; tentative D call: TRBD2 (7 bases). Between the trimmed V and J ends, which lost 2 bases and 4 bases, there was a span of 11 bases. CDR1 and CDR2 from the germline V gene are SGHVS and FNYEAQ. The CDR3 spans 15 residues. The CDR3 sequence is CASSLIRGGTGELFF. The DNA for the CDR3 is TGTGCCAGCAGCTTAATTAGGGGGGGCACCGGGGAGCTGTTTTTT.

This sequence joins TRBV10-1 and TRBJ2-7, with 7 bases that match TRBD1. This CDR3 spans 15 amino acids. The J segment lost 3 bases and the V segment lost 11 bases, leaving 16 bases of the junction unmatched. The V gene's germline CDR1 is WNHNN and CDR2 SYGVQD (reference sequence). The CDR3: CAALPGQTQLYEQYF. In DNA form, the CDR3 reads TGCGCCGCCCTCCCGGGACAGACACAGCTCTACGAGCAGTACTTC.

The chain couples TRBV19 to TRBJ1-4; TRBD1 might be the D (5 bases). This CDR3 region has 15 residues. V gave up 6 bases and J gave up 8 bases, with 19 bases separating them. Germline CDR1 is LNHDA and CDR2 is SQIVND (reference sequence). The CDR3 nucleotides are TGTGCCAGTAGACCAAACCCGGGGGTACGGGAAAAACTGTTTTTT. This codes for CASRPNPGVREKLFF.

The chain employs TRBV4-2 and TRBJ1-2, with TRBD1 as a possible D gene (6 bases). In germline, CDR1 is LGHNA, CDR2 YNFKEQ. V was shortened by 0 bases and J by 4 bases, with 15 bases between the two germline ends. The CDR3 extends over 16 amino acids. The CDR3 DNA follows: TGTGCCAGCAGCCAAGAGGGAACAGGGAGCGGCTATGGCTACACCTTC. Translated, it gives CASSQEGTGSGYGYTF.

The rearrangement links TRBV19 to TRBJ2-1; 7 bases are shared with TRBD1. V lost 6 bases and J lost 0; bases outside the gene matches: 14. This CDR3 spans 18 amino acids. Germline CDR1 and CDR2: LNHDA and SQIVND (reference sequence). DNA of the CDR3: TGTGCCAGTAGCCGGGACAGCCCCTCGGTCCTCTCCTACAATGAGCAGTTCTTC. Residues: CASSRDSPSVLSYNEQFF. Filled out from reference TRBV19 and TRBJ2-1, the complete variable domain reads DGGITQSPKYLFRKEGQNVTLSCEQNLNHDAMYWYRQDPGQGLRLIYYSQIVNDFQKGDIAEGYSVSREKKESFPLTVTSAQKNPTAFYLCASSRDSPSVLSYNEQFFGPGTRLTVL.

The chain joins TRBV7-2 to TRBJ2-1; TRBD1 matches 11 bases. Trimming cost V 5 bases and J 7 bases; bases outside gene matches: 7. CDR3 size: 15 residues. CDR1 SGHTA and CDR2 FQGNSA come from the germline V gene. The CDR3 sequence: CASSPPGTGGNEQFF. For the CDR3, the DNA is TGTGCCAGCAGCCCTCCCGGGACAGGGGGAAATGAGCAGTTCTTC.

The chain couples TRBV28 to TRBJ2-3, with D possibly matching TRBD2 (6 bases). CDR1 is MDHEN, CDR2 SYDVKM, per germline. V shed 4 bases and J shed 1 base, with 18 bases lying between them. The CDR3 runs 17 residues. The CDR3 bases are TGTGCCAGCAGTTCCAGACTAGTGCGGTCTCGCACAGATACGCAGTATTTT. Its translation is CASSSRLVRSRTDTQYF.

In its sample, this clone was seen once. This chain uses TRBV7-9 with TRBJ2-7; perhaps TRBD1 as D (5 bases). Germline lookup yields CDR1 SEHNR and CDR2 FQNEAQ (reference sequence). The CDR3 is 14 residues long. V was clipped by 4 bases and J by 2 bases, with 12 bases between them. CDR3 sequence: CASSSQTATYEQYF. DNA of the CDR3: TGTGCCAGCAGCTCCCAGACAGCCACCTACGAGCAGTACTTC. Full variable domain (remainder filled in from reference TRBV7-9 and TRBJ2-7): DTGVSQNPRHKITKRGQNVTFRCDPISEHNRLYWYRQTLGQGPEFLTYFQNEAQLEKSRLLSDRFSAERPKGSFSTLEIQRTEQGDSAMYLCASSSQTATYEQYFGPGTRLTVT.

With regard to this clone: The same CDR3 arises from other DNA sequences in this sample as well. The chain employs TRBV13 and TRBJ2-2; TRBD2 aligns across 7 bases. After removal of 5 bases from V and 4 bases from J, the junction contained 10 bases not matched to a gene. Germline V CDR1 and CDR2: PRHDT, FYEKMQ (reference sequence). The CDR3 totals 16 residues. As DNA, the CDR3 is TGTGCCAGCAGCGGCCCCCCTAGCGGTCGCACCGGGGAGCTGTTTTTT. Translation gives CASSGPPSGRTGELFF.

This chain links TRBV5-1 with TRBJ2-3, with 7 bases that match TRBD1. The CDR3 loop spans 14 amino acids. The V segment lost 3 bases and the J segment 4 bases; nucleotides outside the gene matches: 5. Germline loops: CDR1 SGHRS, CDR2 YFSETQ. CDR3 residues: CASSSATGADTQYF. CDR3 nucleotides: TGCGCCAGCAGCTCGGCAACAGGGGCAGATACGCAGTATTTT.

A remark on this clone: Other DNA sequences in this specimen translate into the identical CDR3. The genes are TRBV19 and TRBJ1-1; 8 bases map to TRBD1. There are 15 residues in the CDR3. Germline V lookup: CDR1 LNHDA, CDR2 SQIVND (reference sequence). J gave up 2 bases and V 3 bases, and 5 bases lay outside the gene matches. CDR3 sequence (DNA): TGTGCCAGTAGTATCGCCGGGACAGGCAACACTGAAGCTTTCTTT. It encodes CASSIAGTGNTEAFF.

The chain uses TRBV14 and TRBJ2-1; 13 bases match TRBD2. The CDR3 spans 20 residues. The germline gives CDR1 SGHDN, CDR2 FVKESK. After removal of 0 bases from V and 3 bases from J, the junction contained 11 bases not matched to a gene. CDR3 sequence (DNA): TGTGCCAGCAGCCAAGATCATCGGACTAGCGGGAGAAAACACTACAATGAGCAGTTCTTC. Amino acid sequence: CASSQDHRTSGRKHYNEQFF.